This T cell receptor (beta chain) was identified during a study of long-term antiretroviral therapy in people with HIV (dated by TCRdb to 2022 to 2024). In terms of the full investigation: Collection of the earliest samples took place about a decade ahead of the 2015 WHO recommendation for immediate ART, at a time when ART was typically delayed until CD4 counts fell. Whether ART initiation and durable HIV suppression were associated with changes in peripheral blood TRB repertoire composition and diversity was tested in a retrospective serial study. From some 30 adults with confirmed HIV infection, the cohort provided fewer than 200 cryopreserved PBMC samples, gathered serially across a mean of approximately six years (range 1-12). Among the approximately 30 participants with HIV, roughly eleven were female. No cross-contamination during QIAcube processing was seen in test extractions of a monoclonal T-cell line run alongside roughly 35 polyclonal samples.

The full study reports these points: Expanded TRB clones identified before ART initiation dominated the repertoire at all time points, although this dominance fluctuated and declined in many PLHIV after ART. HIV repertoires had narrower CDR3 length ranges than controls, and the network structure suggested an antigen-experienced repertoire that shifted only slightly toward naive after ART. Because pre-ART samples had limited cell numbers, profiling was done on unsorted PBMC rather than on sorted CD4+ and CD8+ T cells. A significant increase in TRB diversity was found to be associated with ART initiation, although TRB diversity was observed to remain significantly below that of transplant donor controls even after long-term ART. The samples were dated from the mid-2000s to the late 2010s, and the ART regimens that were used may be less effective than current ART regimens. Inferences about post-ART repertoire changes are limited because no data were available on ART adherence, viral resistance or therapy changes. Because PBMC availability was limited, only the TCR beta chain was sequenced, with no alpha chain pairing.

Inclusion was restricted to participants for whom at least one PBMC sample before ART initiation and at least two post-ART samples were available. Treatment was received in the United States of America by all participants with HIV. Before DNA extraction, cryopreserved samples of roughly 1-10 million PBMC were thawed and washed. At the time of the earliest PBMC sample, participants with HIV were aged between roughly 20 and 54 years. PBMC samples were contributed by each participant from 1-4 timepoints before ART initiation and 2-8 timepoints after ART initiation, with a median of 7 samples. For every participant, serial HIV viral load, CD4+ T-cell count, ART history and demographic data were obtained. A Qiagen kit on a QIAcube was used to extract genomic DNA from unsorted PBMC, with samples processed in batches of 12. This clone was counted only a few times. Which antigen it targets is not known. No base-level quality is on record; no much larger clone is a single base apart.

Sequencing of the TRB variable region was done with the immunoSEQ hsTCRB v3.0 assay at survey level resolution. TRB sequencing targeted a depth of 40,000-50,000 T-cell genomes per sample. An Illumina MiSeq with a v3 150-cycle kit was used to sequence the pooled TRB libraries. From the authors' description of their analysis: Analysis of repertoires was carried out in R inside a reproducible Nextflow workflow spanning QC, data transformation and analysis. LymphoSeq2, an R package for exploring AIRR-Seq data, was used to implement the custom analyses. A handful of samples that produced fewer than 5000 total TRB sequences were removed, so 190 or so HIV repertoires were analyzed. Of the roughly 180 retained HIV repertoires, 59 were collected before and roughly 130 after ART initiation. Repertoires were downsampled to 5000 TRB nucleotide sequences, and summary statistics were averaged over 100 downsampling iterations. Only TRB sequences with CDR3 regions of at least seven amino acids were retained for analysis. Diversity was assessed using a clonality score derived from Shannon entropy and using the Gini coefficient. In the repertoire networks, any two of the top 5000 CDR3 amino acid sequences were linked whenever the two sequences differed by an edit distance of one. For TRB CDR3 amino acid sequences, GLIPH2 was used to predict antigen specificity groups and MHC restriction. Known CMV, EBV, HIV or tissue antigen associations were flagged by matching CDR3 amino acid sequences against VDJdb and McPAS-TCR. Pre-ART, post-ART and control groups were compared with Wilcoxon signed-rank tests and Holm-Bonferroni correction. TCRdb retrieved this table from immuneACCESS and kept in-frame rearrangements only. Not all clones are present; in checked studies, unresolved V genes account for under half, and no reason is known for the remainder. Clone size and V and J calls were adopted from that table, with D and trimming inferred from the DNA. Within this sample are tens of thousands of clones, with 86% of them counted one time only. Around 5.4% of the sample goes to the ten largest clones.

From a lookup of the germline V gene (reference sequence), CDR1 and CDR2 are SEHNR and FQNEAQ. From its cysteine to its phenylalanine, the CDR3 spans 12 amino acids. Only CDR3 DNA is held: 36 bases, read in frame from base 1. The V and J ends are trimmed by 5 bases and 8 bases, leaving 12 bases between them. The chain uses TRBV7-9 and TRBJ1-2, and possibly TRBD1, on 5 matching bases. The TCR sequence derives from a woman aged 50 to 60 with HIV. The sample was unsorted PBMCs, taken 0.1 years before starting antiretroviral therapy. The nucleotides are TGTGCCAGCAGCGGGGACCTGTTGGGCTACACCTTC. Translated, it gives CASSGDLLGYTF.